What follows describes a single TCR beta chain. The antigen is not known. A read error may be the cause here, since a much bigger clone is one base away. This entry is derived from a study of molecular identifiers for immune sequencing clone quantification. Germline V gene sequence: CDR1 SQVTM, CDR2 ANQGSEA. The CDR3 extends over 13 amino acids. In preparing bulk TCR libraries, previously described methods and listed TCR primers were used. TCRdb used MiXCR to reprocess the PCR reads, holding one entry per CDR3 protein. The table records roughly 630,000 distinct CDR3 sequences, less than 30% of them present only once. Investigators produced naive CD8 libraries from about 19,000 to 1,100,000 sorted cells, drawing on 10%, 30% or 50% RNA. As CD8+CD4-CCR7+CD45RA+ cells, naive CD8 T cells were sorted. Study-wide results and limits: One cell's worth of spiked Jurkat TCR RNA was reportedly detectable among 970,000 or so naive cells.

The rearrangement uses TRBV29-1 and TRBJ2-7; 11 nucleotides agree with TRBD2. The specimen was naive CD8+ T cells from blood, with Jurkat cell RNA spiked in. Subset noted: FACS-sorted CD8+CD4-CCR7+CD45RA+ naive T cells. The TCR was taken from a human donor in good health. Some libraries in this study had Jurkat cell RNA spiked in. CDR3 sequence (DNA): TGCAGCGTGGGACTAGCGGATACCTACGAGCGGTACTTC. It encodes CSVGLADTYERYF.